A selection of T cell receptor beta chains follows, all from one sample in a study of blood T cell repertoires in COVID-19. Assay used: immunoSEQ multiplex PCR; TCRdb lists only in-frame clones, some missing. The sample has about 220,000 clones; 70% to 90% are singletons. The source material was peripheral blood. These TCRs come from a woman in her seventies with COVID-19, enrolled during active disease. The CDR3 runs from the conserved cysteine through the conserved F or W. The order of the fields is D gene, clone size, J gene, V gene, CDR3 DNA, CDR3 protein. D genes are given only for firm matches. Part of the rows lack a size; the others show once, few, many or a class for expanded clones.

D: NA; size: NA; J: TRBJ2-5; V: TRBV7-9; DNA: TGTGCCAGCAGCTTTAGAACAGGGACGGAGACCCAGTACTTC; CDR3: CASSFRTGTETQYF
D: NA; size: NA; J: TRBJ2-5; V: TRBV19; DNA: TGTGCCAGTAGTATGTACGGGGGAGAGGAAGAGACCCAGTACTTC; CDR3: CASSMYGGEEETQYF
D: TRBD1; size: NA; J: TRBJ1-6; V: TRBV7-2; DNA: TGTGCCAGCAGCTTAGCCTCCGGACAGGGCCGCTCCTATAATTCACCCCTCCACTTT; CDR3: CASSLASGQGRSYNSPLHF
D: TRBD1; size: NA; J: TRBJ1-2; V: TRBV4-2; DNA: TGTGCCAGCAGCCAAGACCGGCCAGGACAGGGAGGTTTTAGGTATGGCTACACCTTC; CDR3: CASSQDRPGQGGFRYGYTF
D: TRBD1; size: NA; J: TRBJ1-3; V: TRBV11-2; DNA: TGTGCCAGCAGCTTAGACAGGGGGACCTCTGGAAACACCATATATTTT; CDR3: CASSLDRGTSGNTIYF
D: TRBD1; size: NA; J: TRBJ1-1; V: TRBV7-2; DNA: TGTGCCAGCAGGGGACAGCTTGAAGCTTTCTTT; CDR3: CASRGQLEAFF
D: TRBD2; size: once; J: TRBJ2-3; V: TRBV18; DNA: TGTGCCAGCTCACCATTTAGCGGGGGGAATACAGATACGCAGTATTTT; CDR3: CASSPFSGGNTDTQYF
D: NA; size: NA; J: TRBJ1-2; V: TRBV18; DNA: TGTGCCAGCTCTCAGGGGACGGACTATGGCTACACCTTC; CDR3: CASSQGTDYGYTF
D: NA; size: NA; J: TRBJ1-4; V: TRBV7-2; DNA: TGTGCCAGCAGCTTATCGCCAGGGTATAATGAAAAACTGTTTTTT; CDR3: CASSLSPGYNEKLFF
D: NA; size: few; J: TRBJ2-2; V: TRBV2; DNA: TGTGCCAGCAGTATAGACACCAACACCGGGGAGCTGTTTTTT; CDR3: CASSIDTNTGELFF
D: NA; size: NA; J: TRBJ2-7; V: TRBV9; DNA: TGTGCCAGCAGCGTAGATCAGGGGAGCTACGAGCAGTACTTC; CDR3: CASSVDQGSYEQYF
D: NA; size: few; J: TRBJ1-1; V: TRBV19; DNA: TGTGCCAGTACCTCCGAGGCCCAAGGGAGCGAAGCTTTCTTT; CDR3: CASTSEAQGSEAFF
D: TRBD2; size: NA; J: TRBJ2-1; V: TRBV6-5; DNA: TGTGCCAGCCTCGCTAGCGGGGCCCCCTACAATGAGCAGTTCTTC; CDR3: CASLASGAPYNEQFF
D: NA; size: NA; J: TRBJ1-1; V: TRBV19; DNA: TGTGCCAGTAGTGCAATCCGGACAGTAGTTGAAGCTTTCTTT; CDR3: CASSAIRTVVEAFF